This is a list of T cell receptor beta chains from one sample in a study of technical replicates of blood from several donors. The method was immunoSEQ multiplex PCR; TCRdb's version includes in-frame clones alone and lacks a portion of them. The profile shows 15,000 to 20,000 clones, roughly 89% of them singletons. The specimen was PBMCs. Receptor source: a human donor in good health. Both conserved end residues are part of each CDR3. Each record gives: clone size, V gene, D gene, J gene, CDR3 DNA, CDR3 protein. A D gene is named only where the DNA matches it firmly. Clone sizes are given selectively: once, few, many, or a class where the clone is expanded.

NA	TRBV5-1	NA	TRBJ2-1	TGCGCCAGCAGCTTGACGTTGGCTAGCTCCTACAATGAGCAGTTCTTC	CASSLTLASSYNEQFF
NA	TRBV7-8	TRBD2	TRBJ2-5	TGTGCCAGCAGCCCAACTAGCGGGAGTCGCGTAGAGACCCAGTACTTC	CASSPTSGSRVETQYF
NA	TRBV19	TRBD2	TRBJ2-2	TGTGCCAGTAGTCGCGCTAGCGGGCCCACCGGGGAGCTGTTTTTT	CASSRASGPTGELFF
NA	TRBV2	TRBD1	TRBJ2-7	TGTGCCAGCAGTTTTGGACAGGGGTCCTACGAGCAGTACTTC	CASSFGQGSYEQYF
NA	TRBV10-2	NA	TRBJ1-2	TGCGCCAGCAGTGACACTTCGACAGAAGTCCTTTATGGCTACACCTTC	CASSDTSTEVLYGYTF
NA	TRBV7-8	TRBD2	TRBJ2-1	TGTGCCAGCAGCTTAGGGGGAGCGGGAGGGCCCTACAATGAGCAGTTCTTC	CASSLGGAGGPYNEQFF
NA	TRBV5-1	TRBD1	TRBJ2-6	TGCGCCAGCAGCTTGGGGACAGGGGCTGGGGCCAACGTCCTGACTTTC	CASSLGTGAGANVLTF
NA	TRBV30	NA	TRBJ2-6	TGTGCCTGGAGTGGACTAGGGGCCCGAAGCTCTGGGGCCAACGTCCTGACTTTC	CAWSGLGARSSGANVLTF
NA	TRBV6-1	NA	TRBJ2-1	TGTGCCAGCAGTGAAGCCTCTCTCTACAATGAGCAGTTCTTC	CASSEASLYNEQFF
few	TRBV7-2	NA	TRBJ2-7	TGTGCCAGCAGCTTAGGAGGGATCGACTACGAGCAGTACTTC	CASSLGGIDYEQYF
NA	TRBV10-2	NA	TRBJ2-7	TGCGCCAGCAGAGAATACTCAGGGACCTACGAGCAGTACTTC	CASREYSGTYEQYF
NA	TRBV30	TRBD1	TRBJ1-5	TGTGCCTTTAACAGGGGGCACAGGAATCAGCCCCAGCATTTT	CAFNRGHRNQPQHF
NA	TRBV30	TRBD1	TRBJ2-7	TGTGCCTGGAGGTACCCGGGACAGGGTGAGCAGTACTTC	CAWRYPGQGEQYF
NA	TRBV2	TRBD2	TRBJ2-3	TGTGCCAGCAGTGACAGCGGGAGGGCCGGGGGAGATACGCAGTATTTT	CASSDSGRAGGDTQYF
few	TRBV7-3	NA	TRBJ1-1	TGTGCCAGCAGCTTAAGAGAGGGGGCTGAAGCTTTCTTT	CASSLREGAEAFF
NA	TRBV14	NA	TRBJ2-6	TGTGCCAGCAGCCTATCTGGGGCCAACGTCCTGACTTTC	CASSLSGANVLTF
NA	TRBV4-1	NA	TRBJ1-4	TGCGCCAGCAGCCTCGAGGGGGGGATTAATGAAAAACTGTTTTTT	CASSLEGGINEKLFF
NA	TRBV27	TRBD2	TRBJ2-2	TGTGCCAGCAGTCTCCAGGGAGGGGTTTTAACCGGGGAGCTGTTTTTT	CASSLQGGVLTGELFF
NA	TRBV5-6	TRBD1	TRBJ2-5	TGTGCCAGCAGCCCGGGACAGGTGTGGGAGACCCAGTACTTC	CASSPGQVWETQYF
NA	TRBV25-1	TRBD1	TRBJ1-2	TGTGCCAGCAGAGATCTACAGGGGTCCTATGGCTACACCTTC	CASRDLQGSYGYTF
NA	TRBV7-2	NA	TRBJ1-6	TGTGCCAGCACCATAGGGGGAGGCGGGAGCTCCTATAATTCACCCCTCCACTTT	CASTIGGGGSSYNSPLHF
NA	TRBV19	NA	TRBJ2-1	TGTGCCAGTAGTATAAGGAGGGTCTACAATGAGCAGTTCTTC	CASSIRRVYNEQFF
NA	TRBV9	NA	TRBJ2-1	TGTGCCAGCAGCTCCCGACAGTTCTCCTACAATGAGCAGTTCTTC	CASSSRQFSYNEQFF